The next 8 T cell receptor beta chains were all read from a single sample in a study of early T cells in non-severe SARS-CoV-2 infection (dated by TCRdb to 2020 to 2022). Receptors were amplified or captured by 5' RACE. Sequenced on a NextSeq 500. TCRdb reanalyzed the raw reads on its own, using fastp at Q25 for trimming and MiXCR for clone calling, and kept in-frame beta chains. Every distinct CDR3 protein forms one entry, paired with its most common genes and DNA. A total of tens of thousands of distinct CDR3 sequences appear in this sample, 13% of them only once. The ten largest clones take up approximately 4.7% of the sample. The source material was whole blood. The source of these receptors is an adult who was a healthcare worker with PCR-confirmed SARS-CoV-2 infection or an uninfected control (not recorded which).

This clonotype was seen at least ten times. The chain uses TRBV12-3 or TRBV12-4 and TRBJ2-5; a weak D match, TRBD2 (6 bases). Deletions cut 5 bases from V and 2 bases from J, with 12 bases between. This CDR3 region has 14 residues. CDR3: CASSPGLGQETQYF. The CDR3 nucleotides are TGTGCCAGCAGTCCGGGACTGGGGCAAGAGACCCAGTACTTC.

This clonotype appeared many times. The chain carries TRBV7-2 and TRBJ1-1; D unresolved. This CDR3 is 13 amino acids long. V lost 1 base and J lost 1, with 4 bases in between. CDR1 and CDR2 from the germline V gene are SGHTA and FQGNSA. CDR3 in DNA: TGTGCCAGCAGCTTAGTGAGGAACACTGAAGCTTTCTTT. Its protein product is CASSLVRNTEAFF.

This clonotype was found many times. This sequence joins TRBV29-1 and TRBJ2-3, with D uncertain. This CDR3 has 15 amino acids. The V gene's germline CDR1 is SQVTM and CDR2 ANQGSEA. Trimming took 5 bases from V and 1 from J, leaving 16 bases between them. The CDR3 DNA reads as TGCAGCGTTTGGTTGCGTCAGTATGGCACAGATACGCAGTATTTT. It encodes CSVWLRQYGTDTQYF.

This clonotype was recorded many times. The CDR3 DNA reads TGTGCCAGCAGCTTATTCGGGGGACGGCAACCTGAAGCTTTCTTT. Its protein product is CASSLFGGRQPEAFF. This sequence joins TRBV7-9 and TRBJ1-1; tentatively, D is TRBD1 (5 bases). The length of the CDR3 is 15 residues. CDR1 is SEHNR, CDR2 FQNEAQ, per germline (reference sequence). V gave up 2 bases and J gave up 6 bases, with 16 bases separating them.

Regarding this clonotype: This could be a read error, since a much larger clone is one nucleotide away. The chain employs TRBV6-6 and TRBJ1-5; D is uncertain. V lost 2 bases and J lost 1, with 12 bases in between. The length of the CDR3 is 16 residues. From germline, CDR1 is MNHNY and CDR2 SVGAGI (reference sequence). The CDR3 protein is CASSYAGQESNQPQHF. The CDR3 DNA reads TGTGCCAGCAGTTACGCCGGCCAGGAGAGCAATCAGCCCCAGCATTTT.

In this sample, this clonotype turned up many times. V and J are TRBV5-1 and TRBJ2-1; D tentatively fits TRBD1 or TRBD2 (5 bases each). V lost 5 bases and J lost 0, with 15 bases in between. Germline V gene sequence: CDR1 SGHRS, CDR2 YFSETQ. CDR3 length: 16 residues. The CDR3 loop reads CASSRSGASSYNEQFF. The CDR3 DNA sequence: TGCGCCAGCAGTCGGTCCGGGGCCAGCTCCTACAATGAGCAGTTCTTC.

For this clonotype: A read error may explain this, as a much larger clone is one base away. V usage is TRBV7-8 and J usage is TRBJ1-1, with D maybe TRBD1 (5 bases). The CDR3 covers 16 residues. V gave up 1 base and J gave up 3 bases, with 15 bases separating them. Germline V CDR1 and CDR2: SGHVS, FQNEAQ. The CDR3 protein is CASSLGIGAMYTEAFF. DNA of the CDR3: TGTGCCAGCAGCTTAGGAATTGGGGCCATGTACACTGAAGCTTTCTTT.

This clonotype was seen ten or more times. This chain uses TRBV3-1 with TRBJ2-5; weak D call: TRBD2 (6 bases). Germline values: CDR1 LGHDT, CDR2 YNNKEL (reference sequence). The CDR3 runs to 14 residues. Trimming pared 4 bases from V and 0 bases from J, leaving 9 bases between. CDR3 sequence reads: CASSRRRDQETQYF. CDR3 bases: TGTGCCAGCAGCCGACGGAGGGACCAAGAGACCCAGTACTTC.